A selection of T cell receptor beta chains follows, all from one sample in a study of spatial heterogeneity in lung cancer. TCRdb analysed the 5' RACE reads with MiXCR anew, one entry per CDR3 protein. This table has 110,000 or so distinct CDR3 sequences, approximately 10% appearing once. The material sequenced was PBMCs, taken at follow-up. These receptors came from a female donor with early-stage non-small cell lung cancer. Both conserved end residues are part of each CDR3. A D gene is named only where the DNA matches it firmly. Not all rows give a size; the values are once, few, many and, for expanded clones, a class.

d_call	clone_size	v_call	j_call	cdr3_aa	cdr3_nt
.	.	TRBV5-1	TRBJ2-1	CASNLQSSYNEQFF	TGCGCCAGCAACCTACAGAGCTCCTACAATGAGCAGTTCTTC
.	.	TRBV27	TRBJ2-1	CASRGPSSYNEQFF	TGTGCCAGCAGGGGTCCGAGCTCCTACAATGAGCAGTTCTTC
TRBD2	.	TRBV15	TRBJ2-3	CATSRRGLERSDTQYF	TGTGCCACCAGCAGACGTGGACTAGAAAGGTCGGATACGCAGTATTTT
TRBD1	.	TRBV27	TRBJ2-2	CASSKDRGRLGELFF	TGTGCCAGCAGTAAGGACAGGGGGCGGTTGGGGGAGCTGTTTTTT
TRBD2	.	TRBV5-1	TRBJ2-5	CASSFPPSGTQETQYF	TGCGCCAGCAGCTTCCCGCCTAGCGGGACCCAAGAGACCCAGTACTTC
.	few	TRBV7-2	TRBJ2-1	CASSLHNEQFF	TGTGCCAGCAGCTTACACAATGAGCAGTTCTTC
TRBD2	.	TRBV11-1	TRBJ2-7	CASSETSGRAPTSYEHYF	TGTGCCAGCAGCGAGACTAGCGGGAGGGCCCCCACCTCCTACGAGCATTACTTC
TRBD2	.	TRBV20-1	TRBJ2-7	CSARLAGGPYEQYF	TGCAGTGCCCGCCTAGCGGGGGGACCCTACGAGCAGTACTTC
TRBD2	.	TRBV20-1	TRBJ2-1	CSGGLAGVLGSNEQFF	TGCAGTGGAGGTCTAGCGGGAGTGTTGGGTAGCAATGAGCAGTTCTTC
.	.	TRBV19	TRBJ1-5	CASSPRTAWRGNQPQHF	TGTGCCAGTAGTCCCCGGACAGCGTGGAGGGGCAATCAGCCCCAGCATTTT
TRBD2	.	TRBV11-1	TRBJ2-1	CASSLALAVNEQFF	TGTGCCAGCAGCTTAGCGCTAGCGGTCAATGAGCAGTTCTTC
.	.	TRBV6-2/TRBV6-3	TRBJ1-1	CASSYPPRDGTEAFF	TGTGCCAGCAGTTACCCCCCTCGTGATGGCACTGAAGCTTTCTTT
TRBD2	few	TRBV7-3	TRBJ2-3	CASSPRGWLTSGPSTDTQYF	TGTGCCAGCAGCCCCCGTGGGTGGCTGACTAGCGGGCCTAGCACAGATACGCAGTATTTT
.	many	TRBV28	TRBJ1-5	CATRNGQTQPQHF	TGTGCCACGAGGAACGGACAGACTCAGCCCCAGCATTTT
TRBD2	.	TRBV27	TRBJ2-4	CASSASGNIQYF	TGTGCCAGCAGTGCTAGCGGGAACATTCAGTACTTC
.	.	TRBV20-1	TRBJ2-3	CSADGGKGTDTQYF	TGCAGTGCTGACGGCGGGAAAGGCACAGATACGCAGTATTTT
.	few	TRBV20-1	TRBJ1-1	CSARDLRGGMNTEAFF	TGCAGTGCTAGAGATTTGAGGGGAGGGATGAACACTGAAGCTTTCTTT
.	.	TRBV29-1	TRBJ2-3	CSVDKGGVFETQYF	TGCAGCGTCGATAAAGGGGGGGTTTTTGAAACGCAGTATTTT
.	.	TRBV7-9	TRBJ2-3	CASSSESFGGQYF	TGTGCCAGCAGCTCGGAATCCTTCGGTGGGCAGTATTTT
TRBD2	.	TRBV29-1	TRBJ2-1	CSVGISGRGNEQFF	TGCAGCGTTGGGATTAGCGGGAGAGGCAATGAGCAGTTCTTC
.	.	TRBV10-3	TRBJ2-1	CAIRSTVFSYNEQFF	TGTGCCATCAGGTCGACGGTTTTTTCCTACAATGAGCAGTTCTTC
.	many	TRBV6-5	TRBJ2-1	CASSRLVFSSYNEQFF	TGTGCCAGCAGTCGACTAGTTTTCAGCTCCTACAATGAGCAGTTCTTC
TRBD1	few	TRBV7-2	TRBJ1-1	CASSLAGQGNTEAFF	TGTGCCAGCAGCTTAGCGGGACAGGGGAACACTGAAGCTTTCTTT
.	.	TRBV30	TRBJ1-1	CAWSVSGAYTEAFF	TGTGCCTGGAGTGTAAGCGGAGCCTACACTGAAGCTTTCTTT
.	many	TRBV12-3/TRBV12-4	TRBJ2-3	CASSLARGNTQYF	TGTGCCAGCAGTTTAGCACGGGGAAATACGCAGTATTTT
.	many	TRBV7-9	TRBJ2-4	CASSLAGDTSNF	TGTGCCAGCAGCTTAGCAGGAGACACTTCAAACTTC
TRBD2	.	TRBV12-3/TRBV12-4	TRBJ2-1	CASSLVAGHEQFF	TGTGCCAGCAGTTTAGTAGCGGGACATGAGCAGTTCTTC
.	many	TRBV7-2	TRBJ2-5	CASSMPGRRETQYF	TGTGCCAGCAGCATGCCGGGACGACGAGAGACCCAGTACTTC
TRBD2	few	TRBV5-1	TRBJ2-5	CASSLLAGEPRQTQYF	TGCGCCAGCAGCTTACTAGCGGGGGAACCCCGGCAGACCCAGTACTTC
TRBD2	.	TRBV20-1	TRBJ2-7	CSARDLTSGRTDYEQYF	TGCAGTGCTAGAGATTTGACTAGCGGGAGGACGGACTACGAGCAGTACTTC
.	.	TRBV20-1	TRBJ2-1	CSARVPQNNEQFF	TGCAGTGCTAGAGTCCCCCAGAACAATGAGCAGTTCTTC
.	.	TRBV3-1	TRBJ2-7	CASSRFLYEQYF	TGTGCCAGCAGCCGATTCCTTTACGAGCAGTACTTC
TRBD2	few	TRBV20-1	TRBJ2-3	CSVSGRPDTQYF	TGCAGTGTTAGCGGGAGGCCAGATACGCAGTATTTT
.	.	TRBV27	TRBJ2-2	CASSPISAGELFF	TGTGCCAGCAGTCCAATATCGGCCGGGGAGCTGTTTTTT
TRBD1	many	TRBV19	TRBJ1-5	CASKPGQVNQPQHF	TGTGCCAGCAAACCGGGACAGGTGAATCAGCCCCAGCATTTT
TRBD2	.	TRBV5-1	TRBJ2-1	CASSLAGGQARFEQFF	TGCGCCAGCAGCCTAGCGGGGGGACAGGCGCGCTTCGAGCAGTTCTTC
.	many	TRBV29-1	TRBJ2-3	CSVAVGRSDTQYF	TGCAGCGTCGCGGTAGGGAGATCAGATACGCAGTATTTT
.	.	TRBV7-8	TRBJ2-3	CASSFTGTSTDTQYF	TGTGCCAGCAGCTTTACCGGGACTAGCACAGATACGCAGTATTTT
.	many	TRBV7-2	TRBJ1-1	CASSSRQVRNTEAFF	TGTGCCAGCAGCTCCCGACAGGTACGGAACACTGAAGCTTTCTTT
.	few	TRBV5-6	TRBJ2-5	CASSLHGSRGETQYF	TGTGCCAGCAGCTTGCACGGGAGTAGGGGAGAGACCCAGTACTTC
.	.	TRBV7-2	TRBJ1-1	CASSLVAVQASGAFF	TGTGCCAGCAGCTTAGTTGCGGTACAAGCTTCAGGAGCTTTCTTT
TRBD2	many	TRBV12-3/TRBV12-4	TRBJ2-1	CASSFSGSSYNEQFF	TGTGCCAGCAGTTTCAGCGGGAGCTCCTACAATGAGCAGTTCTTC
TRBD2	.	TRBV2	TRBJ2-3	CASLGSGRDTQYF	TGTGCCAGCCTTGGTAGCGGGAGAGATACGCAGTATTTT